Listed here is a single T cell receptor (beta chain). The repertoire was sequenced with immunoSEQ multiplex PCR; TCRdb's copy has only in-frame clones and lacks some. Among some 700,000 clones listed, 70% to 90% were seen once. Germline CDR1 and CDR2: MDHEN and SYDVKM. This CDR3 contains 14 residues. The trim removed 6 bases at V and 5 bases at J, leaving 9 bases unmatched. These data originate in a study of shared T cell receptors in the human thymus. This same sample was also taken into another study, of human thymus T cells. That paper adds: The sample donors, healthy Finnish infants, were having corrective surgery for congenital heart defects. In corrective heart surgery, resections were taken, and these provided the thymus tissue.

Sequenced: thymocytes. The V call is TRBV28, the J call TRBJ1-1; 7 bases line up with TRBD1. The clonotype originates from a girl under three years old with a congenital heart defect. This CDR3 reads CASREGTEKTEAFF. CDR3 sequence (DNA): TGTGCCAGCAGGGAAGGGACAGAAAAAACTGAAGCTTTCTTT.